These 16 T cell receptor beta chains share one sample of origin, sequenced in a study of T cell responses to AZD1222 COVID-19 vaccine. Sequenced by immunoSEQ multiplex PCR; TCRdb stores in-frame clones only, minus some. The data hold approximately 150,000 clones, with approximately 90% observed a single time. Source: peripheral blood, taken on day 0 of AZD1222 vaccination. These receptor sequences come from an adult in good health.

This sequence joins TRBV6-5 and TRBJ2-7, with D tentatively TRBD2 (5 bases). This CDR3 contains 12 residues. Germline V gives CDR1 MNHEY, CDR2 SVGAGI. V was trimmed by 6 bases and J by 3 bases, leaving 9 bases between them. The CDR3 protein is CASRGLSYEQYF. The CDR3, as DNA: TGTGCCAGCAGAGGACTGAGCTACGAGCAGTACTTC.

This chain's CDR3 is CASSREDRGRGYTF. CDR3 nucleotide sequence: TGTGCCAGCAGCCGAGAAGACAGGGGGCGAGGCTACACCTTC. V usage is TRBV7-9 and J usage is TRBJ1-2, with 10 bases identical to TRBD1. With V trimmed by 5 bases and J by 8 bases, 8 bases remained unmatched. Germline V gives CDR1 SEHNR, CDR2 FQNEAQ (reference sequence). The CDR3 covers 14 residues.

This rearrangement joins TRBV19 to TRBJ2-7; a weak D match, TRBD2 (5 bases). CDR1 and CDR2 (germline): LNHDA, SQIVND (reference sequence). V was clipped by 3 bases and J by 7 bases, with 13 bases between them. CDR3 length: 13 residues. CDR3: CASSILSGSEQYF. CDR3 DNA sequence: TGTGCCAGTAGTATTTTGTCGGGGTCTGAGCAGTACTTC.

This clone was recorded only once. This chain joins TRBV11-2 and TRBJ2-5; 16 bases are a match to TRBD2. The germline gives CDR1 SGHAT, CDR2 FQNNGV. The CDR3 is 16 residues long. The V segment lost 4 bases and the J segment 7 bases; nucleotides outside the gene matches: 6. The CDR3 bases are TGTGCCAGCAGCTCGGGACTAGCGGGGGGGCAGGTGACCCAGTACTTC. It yields the protein CASSSGLAGGQVTQYF.

The chain uses TRBV28 and TRBJ1-2, with 7 bases lining up with TRBD1. The CDR3 is 14 residues long. Trimming at V came to 5 bases and at J to 8 bases, leaving 11 bases not matched to a gene. CDR1 MDHEN and CDR2 SYDVKM come from the germline V gene. The CDR3 reads CASSGSQGLYGYTF. CDR3 bases: TGTGCCAGCAGTGGATCACAGGGGTTGTACGGCTACACCTTC.

The V call is TRBV18, the J call TRBJ1-3; no clear D. CDR1 and CDR2 from the germline V gene are KGHSH and LQKENI. Trimming removed 3 bases at V and 0 bases at J, with 3 bases between. The CDR3 is 13 amino acids. The DNA of the CDR3 is TGTGCCAGCTCACCCTTCTCTGGAAACACCATATATTTT. Translation: CASSPFSGNTIYF.

This chain uses TRBV18 with TRBJ1-3, with D possibly TRBD1 on 6 matching bases. The germline V gene encodes CDR1 KGHSH and CDR2 LQKENI. V lost 4 bases, J lost 0 bases, and 13 bases lay in between. This CDR3 is 16 amino acids long. The CDR3 DNA is TGTGCCAGCTCACAGACAGGATCACCCTCTGGAAACACCATATATTTT. Its translation: CASSQTGSPSGNTIYF.

As for this clone: At one of its ends the junction is not consistent with the germline gene, which may arise from a read error. The chain has TRBV7-2 and TRBJ1-2; 8 nucleotides line up with TRBD1. This CDR3 has 14 amino acids. Germline lookup yields CDR1 SGHTA and CDR2 FQGNSA. This CDR3 is CASSPRTGGGGYIF. Here the CDR3 DNA reads TGTGCCAGCAGCCCAAGAACAGGGGGAGGTGGCTACATCTTC.

This sequence joins TRBV12-3 or TRBV12-4 and TRBJ1-2, with 8 positions matching TRBD1. This CDR3 has 13 amino acids. The ends lost 6 bases at V and 3 bases at J; junction bases unmatched: 3. Here the CDR3 DNA reads TGTGCCAGCAGCGACAGGGGCCACTATGGCTACACCTTC. It translates to CASSDRGHYGYTF.

V gene TRBV2 combines with J gene TRBJ2-6; D unresolved. The V end was cut by 7 bases, the J end by 0 bases, with 13 bases between. This CDR3 contains 16 residues. The germline CDR1 and CDR2 sequences are SNHLY and FYNNEI. CDR3 in amino acids: CASTGSRSSGANVLTF. CDR3 sequence (DNA): TGTGCCAGCACCGGATCTAGAAGCTCTGGGGCCAACGTCCTGACTTTC.

This chain uses TRBV11-2 with TRBJ1-1, with TRBD1 matching over 9 bases. The CDR3 is 16 residues long. V lost 5 bases to trimming and J lost 4 bases; unmatched junction nucleotides: 11. Germline CDR1 reads SGHAT; CDR2 reads FQNNGV. The CDR3 DNA reads as TGTGCCAGCAGCCAGGACAGGGGTAAGGGTGGCACTGAAGCTTTCTTT. The encoded protein is CASSQDRGKGGTEAFF.

The CDR3 protein is CASSRKDRFDGYTF. CDR3 DNA: TGTGCCAGTAGTCGAAAGGACAGGTTCGATGGCTACACCTTC. This chain connects TRBV19 to TRBJ1-2, with 7 nucleotides matching TRBD1. V dropped 5 bases and J dropped 6; count of bases not matched to a gene: 9. CDR1 is LNHDA and CDR2 is SQIVND in the germline V gene (reference sequence). This CDR3 has 14 amino acids. The full variable domain, rest sourced from reference TRBV19 and TRBJ1-2, is DGGITQSPKYLFRKEGQNVTLSCEQNLNHDAMYWYRQDPGQGLRLIYYSQIVNDFQKGDIAEGYSVSREKKESFPLTVTSAQKNPTAFYLCASSRKDRFDGYTFGSGTRLTVV.

The V call is TRBV3-1 (or the pseudogene TRBV3-2), the J call TRBJ2-3; 14 nucleotides agree with TRBD2. Germline V gene data show CDR1 as LGHDT and CDR2 as YNNKEL (reference sequence). This CDR3 has 17 amino acids. V gave up 4 bases and J gave up 3 bases; unmatched junction bases: 6. The CDR3, as DNA: TGTGCCAGCAGCCCTCGACTAGCGGGGGGGCAAACAGATACGCAGTATTTT. As protein: CASSPRLAGGQTDTQYF.

The gene calls are TRBV24-1 and TRBJ1-4; 7 bases are shared with TRBD1. Germline V gene data show CDR1 as KGHDR and CDR2 as SFDVKD. There are 15 residues in the CDR3. V dropped 3 bases and J dropped 11; count of bases not matched to a gene: 11. This CDR3 is CATSDPRTGPGKLFF. DNA for the CDR3: TGTGCCACCAGTGATCCGAGGACAGGCCCGGGTAAACTGTTTTTT.

The CDR3 nucleotides read TGCGCCAGCAGCTTGGTTGGACAGGGCATCACTGAAGCTTTCTTT. This encodes CASSLVGQGITEAFF. The rearrangement uses TRBV5-1 and TRBJ1-1; 8 positions match TRBD1. J was trimmed by 4 bases and V by 0 bases; bases with no gene match: 5. The CDR3 runs 15 residues. Germline CDR1 is SGHRS and CDR2 is YFSETQ.

The chain has TRBV6-2 or TRBV6-3 and TRBJ1-1; D is unresolved. The CDR3 has 11 amino acids. The V end lost 5 bases, the J end lost 11 bases, and 12 bases lay between the germline ends. Germline values: CDR1 MNHEY, CDR2 SVGEGT. CDR3 DNA sequence: TGTGCCAGCAGTCTCGGTCCCACCGCTTTCTTT. It specifies CASSLGPTAFF.